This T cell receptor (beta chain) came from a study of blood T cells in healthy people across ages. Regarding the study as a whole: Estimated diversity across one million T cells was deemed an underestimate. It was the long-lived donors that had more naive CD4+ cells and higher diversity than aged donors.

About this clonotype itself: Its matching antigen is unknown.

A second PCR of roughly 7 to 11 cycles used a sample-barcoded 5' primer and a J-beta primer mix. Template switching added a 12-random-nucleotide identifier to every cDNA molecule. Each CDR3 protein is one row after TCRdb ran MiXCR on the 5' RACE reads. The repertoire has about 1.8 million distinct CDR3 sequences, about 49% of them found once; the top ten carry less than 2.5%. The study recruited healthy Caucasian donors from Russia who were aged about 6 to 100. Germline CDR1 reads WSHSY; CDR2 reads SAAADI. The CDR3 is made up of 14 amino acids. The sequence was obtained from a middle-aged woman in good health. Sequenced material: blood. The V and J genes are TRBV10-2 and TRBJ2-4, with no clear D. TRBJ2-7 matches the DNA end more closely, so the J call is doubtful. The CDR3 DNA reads TGCGCCAGCAGTGAGTCAGGCACGAACTACGAGCAGTACTTC. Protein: CASSESGTNYEQYF.